The clone carrying this T cell receptor (beta chain) has at least ten counts. Its target is not known. Germline assignment: CDR1 LGHNA and CDR2 YSLEER. The V and J ends lost 2 bases and 4 bases respectively, with 16 bases between them. The CDR3 has 16 amino acids. This specimen belongs to a study of CD8 T cells in ankylosing spondylitis. Study observations and caveats: Earlier reports found some motif variants in synovial fluid and blood in reactive arthritis. Within ankylosing spondylitis blood, a TCR beta motif made up of under 10 highly homologous variants appeared to be characteristic.

TCRdb itself ran the 5' RACE reads through MiXCR, one entry per CDR3 protein. The table lists some 330,000 distinct CDR3 sequences, approximately 8% of them singletons. The source of this sequence is a male donor with ankylosing spondylitis. The sample was blood, either unsorted or a sorted T cell fraction (not recorded which). The chain is built from TRBV4-3 and TRBJ2-3; weak D call: TRBD1 (6 bases). The CDR3 is CASSQSTGLRADTQYF. Written as DNA, the CDR3 is TGCGCCAGCAGCCAATCCACAGGGTTAAGGGCAGATACGCAGTATTTT.